The next 14 T cell receptor beta chains were all read from a single sample in a study of CD8+ T cells in alopecia areata. cDNA serving as the sequencing template came from extracted, reverse transcribed RNA. Using immunoSEQ multiplex PCR, the repertoire was profiled, and TCRdb retains in-frame clones only, with some absent. The table records 150,000 to 250,000 clones, about three fifths of them present only once. Treatment meaning: oral pan-JAK inhibitor, 5-10 mg twice daily. Material: CD4+ T cells sorted from blood, obtained at week 4, from a patient treated with tofacitinib. Receptor source: a human donor with alopecia areata.

The rearrangement uses TRBV25-1 and TRBJ2-3, with TRBD2 matching 9 bases. There are 17 residues in the CDR3. Losses at the gene ends were 1 base for V and 4 bases for J; bases not matched to a gene: 9. CDR1 and CDR2 (germline): MGHDK, SYGVNS. CDR3 bases: TGTGCCAGCAGTGAATTCCGGCGGGGGGGAGGCCCAGATACGCAGTATTTT. Translating gives CASSEFRRGGGPDTQYF.

The chain joins TRBV5-1 to TRBJ2-5; D uncertain. This CDR3 comprises 16 residues. Looked up from germline, CDR1 is SGHRS and CDR2 is YFSETQ. V was cut by 0 bases and J by 4 bases, with 16 bases left in between. The CDR3 DNA reads TGCGCCAGCAGCTTGGCCACTACGACCGGCGGAGAGACCCAGTACTTC. Protein: CASSLATTTGGETQYF. The full variable domain, completed using reference TRBV5-1 and TRBJ2-5, is KAGVTQTPRYLIKTRGQQVTLSCSPISGHRSVSWYQQTPGQGLQFLFEYFSETQRNKGNFPGRFSGRQFSNSRSEMNVSTLELGDSALYLCASSLATTTGGETQYFGPGTRLLVL.

This clone has just a few counts. This rearrangement joins TRBV29-1 to TRBJ2-1; 7 bases fit TRBD2. V trimming: 4 bases; J trimming: 3 bases; junction bases outside the gene matches: 3. Germline lookup yields CDR1 SQVTM and CDR2 ANQGSEA. CDR3 length: 13 residues. CDR3 region: CSVARGNYNEQFF. CDR3 in DNA: TGCAGCGTTGCGCGGGGGAACTACAATGAGCAGTTCTTC.

This sequence joins TRBV5-1 and TRBJ1-5, with D uncertain. The V end lost 0 bases, the J end lost 4 bases, and 5 bases lay between the germline ends. Germline values: CDR1 SGHRS, CDR2 YFSETQ. This CDR3 contains 13 residues. The CDR3 here is CASSLGLNQPQHF. CDR3 nucleotides: TGCGCCAGCAGCTTGGGCCTAAATCAGCCCCAGCATTTT.

About this clone itself: Different DNA sequences within this sample yield the same CDR3. This chain connects TRBV7-2 to TRBJ1-2, with D perhaps matching TRBD1 (5 bases). The germline CDR1 and CDR2 sequences are SGHTA and FQGNSA. This CDR3 has 14 amino acids. Trimming took off 2 bases at V and 1 base at J, with 8 bases between the two ends. The DNA for the CDR3 is TGTGCCAGCAGCTTATCGGGGGGTAACTATGGCTACACCTTC. It encodes CASSLSGGNYGYTF.

The chain recombines TRBV29-1 with TRBJ1-1; tentative D call: TRBD1 (5 bases). CDR3 length: 12 residues. Trimming took off 2 bases at V and 4 bases at J, with 8 bases between the two ends. CDR1 is SQVTM, CDR2 ANQGSEA, per germline. Written as DNA, the CDR3 is TGCAGCGTTGAATACAGGAGCACTGAAGCTTTCTTT. Its protein product is CSVEYRSTEAFF.

CDR3 bases: TGTGCCTGGAGTGTCACCATGACAGGGACCGGCTACACCTTC. Amino acids: CAWSVTMTGTGYTF. This rearrangement joins TRBV30 to TRBJ1-2; 7 bases line up with TRBD1. Germline trimming cut 0 bases from V and 8 bases from J; bases unmatched to any gene: 9. This CDR3 spans 14 amino acids. CDR1 and CDR2 (germline): GTSNPN, SVGIG (reference sequence).

V gene TRBV29-1 combines with J gene TRBJ2-5; 8 nucleotides agree with TRBD1. Germline CDR1 reads SQVTM; CDR2 reads ANQGSEA. After removal of 7 bases from V and 5 bases from J, the junction contained 9 bases not matched to a gene. The CDR3 spans 13 residues. CDR3 region: CSAGTGGGETQYF. CDR3 nucleotide sequence: TGCAGCGCTGGGACAGGAGGAGGGGAGACCCAGTACTTC.

The V call is TRBV29-1, the J call TRBJ2-7; no definite D call. The CDR3 consists of 12 residues. With 5 bases removed from V and 3 bases from J, the gap between germline ends came to 11 bases. Germline values: CDR1 SQVTM, CDR2 ANQGSEA. The CDR3: CSVQPGGYEQYF. DNA of the CDR3: TGCAGCGTTCAACCGGGCGGCTACGAGCAGTACTTC.

This chain connects TRBV28 to TRBJ1-2, with D unresolved. Looked up from germline, CDR1 is MDHEN and CDR2 is SYDVKM. V lost 5 bases and J lost 6, with 10 bases in between. CDR3 length: 12 residues. This CDR3 is CASSPPTDGYTF. The DNA of the CDR3 is TGTGCCAGCAGTCCTCCGACGGATGGCTACACCTTC.

The genes are TRBV28 and TRBJ2-3; D might be TRBD2 (5 bases). V lost 5 bases to trimming and J lost 2 bases, with 11 bases between them. Germline V lookup: CDR1 MDHEN, CDR2 SYDVKM. This CDR3 is built from 14 residues. The CDR3 loop reads CASSRAGLTDTQYF. The CDR3 DNA sequence: TGTGCCAGCAGTCGCGCCGGACTCACAGATACGCAGTATTTT. Full variable domain (rest looked up from reference TRBV28 and TRBJ2-3): DVKVTQSSRYLVKRTGEKVFLECVQDMDHENMFWYRQDPGLGLRLIYFSYDVKMKEKGDIPEGYSVSREKKERFSLILESASTNQTSMYLCASSRAGLTDTQYFGPGTRLTVL.

The V call is TRBV6-6, the J call TRBJ1-6; D not certain. Germline CDR1 reads MNHNY; CDR2 reads SVGAGI (reference sequence). This CDR3 has 12 residues. Trimming removed 7 bases at V and 10 bases at J, with 11 bases between. CDR3 sequence (DNA): TGTGCCAGCACCCGAGGCGAATCACCCCTCCACTTT. It yields the protein CASTRGESPLHF.

This clone was detected only a few times. The gene calls are TRBV5-1 and TRBJ1-1; 10 nucleotides align to TRBD1. Germline CDR1 is SGHRS and CDR2 is YFSETQ. V lost 0 bases to trimming and J lost 5 bases; unmatched junction nucleotides: 4. This CDR3 region has 15 residues. The CDR3 spells CASSLEGGQGTEAFF. CDR3 nucleotides: TGCGCCAGCAGCTTGGAGGGGGGACAGGGGACTGAAGCTTTCTTT. The complete variable domain, with remaining parts taken from reference TRBV5-1 and TRBJ1-1, reads KAGVTQTPRYLIKTRGQQVTLSCSPISGHRSVSWYQQTPGQGLQFLFEYFSETQRNKGNFPGRFSGRQFSNSRSEMNVSTLELGDSALYLCASSLEGGQGTEAFFGQGTRLTVV.

This chain joins TRBV6-5 and TRBJ1-2, with D uncertain. CDR1 MNHEY and CDR2 SVGAGI come from the germline V gene. Between the trimmed V and J ends, which lost 6 bases and 4 bases, there was a span of 12 bases. This CDR3 contains 13 residues. The CDR3 loop reads CASRNTEVYGYTF. CDR3 sequence (DNA): TGTGCCAGCAGAAATACGGAAGTCTATGGCTACACCTTC.